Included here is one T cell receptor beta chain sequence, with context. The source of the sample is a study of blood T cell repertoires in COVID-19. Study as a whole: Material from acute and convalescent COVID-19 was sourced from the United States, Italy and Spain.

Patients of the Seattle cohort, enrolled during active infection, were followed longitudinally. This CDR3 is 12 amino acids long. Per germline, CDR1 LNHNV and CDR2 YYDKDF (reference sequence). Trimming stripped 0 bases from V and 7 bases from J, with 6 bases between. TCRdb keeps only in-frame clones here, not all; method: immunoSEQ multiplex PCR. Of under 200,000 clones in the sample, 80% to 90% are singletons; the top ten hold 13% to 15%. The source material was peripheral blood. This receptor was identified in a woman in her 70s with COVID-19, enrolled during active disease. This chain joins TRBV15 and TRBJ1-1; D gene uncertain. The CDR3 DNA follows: TGTGCCACCAGCAGAGACTACGGTGAAGCTTTCTTT. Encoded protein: CATSRDYGEAFF.